The following is a T cell receptor beta chain sequence with its context. The data were taken from a study of blood T cell repertoires in COVID-19. Across the whole study: The analysed material was cDNA or gDNA that came from T cells, B-cell-depleted T cells, or PBMCs.

As handled by the study authors: It was from reference gene primer amplification that nucleated cell counts were estimated. TCRdb's table, derived via immunoSEQ multiplex PCR, lists solely in-frame clones and lacks some. The DNA gave D and trimming, while V, J and clone size come from that table. The sample lists 250,000 to 350,000 clones, 87% occurring once. The sample comprised peripheral blood. This receptor was taken from a man younger than 35 with active or convalescent COVID-19.

The CDR3 DNA reads as TGTGCCAGCAGCTGGGTGGGACTAGCGGGAGGAGCCGAGCAGTACTTC. Protein sequence: CASSWVGLAGGAEQYF. The V call is TRBV5-6, the J call TRBJ2-7; 15 bases agree with TRBD2. The CDR3 loop spans 16 amino acids. The V segment lost 3 bases and the J segment 6 bases; nucleotides outside the gene matches: 7. From germline, CDR1 is SGHDT and CDR2 YYEEEE.